This T cell receptor beta chain is from a study of T cells in localized non-small cell lung cancer. This table comes from immunoSEQ multiplex PCR, and its TCRdb copy is limited to in-frame clones, with some not included. The sample lists 53,000 or so clones, roughly nine tenths occurring once. CDR1 is SGHVS and CDR2 is FQNEAQ in the germline V gene. The CDR3 length is 15 residues. Trimming at V came to 3 bases and at J to 2 bases, leaving 5 bases not matched to a gene. Sequencing was performed on peripheral blood, taken before any cancer treatment. The source of this sequence is a man between 35 and 75 years old with stage I lung adenocarcinoma. The chain links TRBV7-8 to TRBJ2-7; 9 nucleotides agree with TRBD1. CDR3 DNA sequence: TGTGCCAGCAGCTTGGGGGGACAGGGTCCCTACGAGCAGTACTTC. Encoded protein: CASSLGGQGPYEQYF.